The next 9 T cell receptor beta chains were all read from a single sample in a study of long-term antiretroviral therapy in people with HIV. Researchers report immunoSEQ v3.0 was run at survey level. Some clones are missing from TCRdb's copy, which holds only in-frame ones; the method was immunoSEQ multiplex PCR. The table records roughly 20,000 clones, about 74% of them present only once. This sample comprised unsorted PBMCs, obtained 0.5 years before starting antiretroviral therapy. Receptors were obtained from a young man with HIV.

The chain recombines TRBV6-6 with TRBJ1-6, with TRBD1 matching 9 bases. Looked up from germline, CDR1 is MNHNY and CDR2 is SVGAGI (reference sequence). Trimming cost V 0 bases and J 6 bases; bases outside gene matches: 3. The CDR3 contains 16 residues. Here the CDR3 reads CASSYSDRGPNSPLHF. As DNA, the CDR3 is TGTGCCAGCAGTTACTCGGACAGGGGACCTAATTCACCCCTCCACTTT.

The chain is built from TRBV13 and TRBJ2-5; D remains ambiguous. Trimming pared 5 bases from V and 2 bases from J, leaving 12 bases between. Germline values: CDR1 PRHDT, CDR2 FYEKMQ (reference sequence). This CDR3 has 14 amino acids. The CDR3 nucleotides read TGTGCCAGCAGCGCCTGGGCCAGACAAGAGACCCAGTACTTC. Encoded protein: CASSAWARQETQYF.

This chain connects TRBV28 to TRBJ2-7, with TRBD1 as a possible D gene (6 bases). CDR3 length: 12 amino acids. Germline CDR1 and CDR2: MDHEN and SYDVKM. V lost 6 bases to trimming and J lost 4 bases, with 10 bases between them. CDR3 nucleotides: TGTGCCAGCAGCATACAGGGTTACGAGCAGTACTTC. This encodes CASSIQGYEQYF.

This chain links TRBV5-5 with TRBJ1-1; D is possibly TRBD1 (6 bases). CDR3 length equals 19 residues. V dropped 4 bases and J dropped 2 bases, with 27 bases sitting between them. The germline V gene has CDR1 SGHKS and CDR2 YYEKEE (reference sequence). CDR3 DNA sequence: TGTGCCAGCAGCCCTAATACCGGGACAATCGGGGCTAGAAACACTGAAGCTTTCTTT. It specifies CASSPNTGTIGARNTEAFF.

V usage is TRBV5-1 and J usage is TRBJ1-1; possible D gene TRBD1, 6 bases. The V end was cut by 2 bases, the J end by 5 bases, with 10 bases between. The CDR3 sequence is 13 residues long. Per the germline V gene, CDR1 is SGHRS and CDR2 is YFSETQ. Here the CDR3 DNA reads TGCGCCAGCAGCTTCGCCGGGACAACTGAAGCTTTCTTT. Residues: CASSFAGTTEAFF.

The V call is TRBV28, the J call TRBJ2-7; 7 nucleotides match TRBD2. Trimming took 6 bases from V and 5 from J; bases not matched to a gene: 19. The CDR3 covers 17 residues. Germline V gene data show CDR1 as MDHEN and CDR2 as SYDVKM. In DNA, the CDR3 is TGTGCCAGCAGACATGTAAAAGGGACTACGATGTTGGACGAGCAGTACTTC. The encoded protein is CASRHVKGTTMLDEQYF.

The V and J genes are TRBV11-2 and TRBJ2-2; tentatively, D is TRBD1 (5 bases). CDR3 length: 15 amino acids. Germline loops: CDR1 SGHAT, CDR2 FQNNGV. The germline V and J ends were trimmed by 1 base and 2 bases, with 8 bases remaining between them. This chain's CDR3 is CASSLVTANTGELFF. In nucleotides, the CDR3 is TGTGCCAGCAGCTTAGTGACAGCAAACACCGGGGAGCTGTTTTTT. Filled out from reference TRBV11-2 and TRBJ2-2, the complete variable domain reads EAGVAQSPRYKIIEKRQSVAFWCNPISGHATLYWYQQILGQGPKLLIQFQNNGVVDDSQLPKDRFSAERLKGVDSTLKIQPAKLEDSAVYLCASSLVTANTGELFFGEGSRLTVL.

The rearrangement links TRBV6-4 to TRBJ2-7, with 16 bases matching TRBD2. V lost 7 bases to trimming and J lost 2 bases; unmatched junction nucleotides: 8. This CDR3 region has 17 residues. Germline lookup yields CDR1 MRHNA and CDR2 SNTAGT. CDR3 sequence: CASNQGLAGGETYEQYF. The CDR3 DNA follows: TGTGCCAGCAACCAGGGACTAGCGGGGGGGGAGACCTACGAGCAGTACTTC.

This clone was picked up a small number of times. This sequence joins TRBV5-1 and TRBJ1-1; D not resolved. Trimming cost V 6 bases and J 1 base, with 4 bases left between them. Looked up from germline, CDR1 is SGHRS and CDR2 is YFSETQ. The CDR3 has 11 residues. CDR3: CASKQNTEAFF. The CDR3 DNA is TGCGCCAGCAAACAGAACACTGAAGCTTTCTTT.